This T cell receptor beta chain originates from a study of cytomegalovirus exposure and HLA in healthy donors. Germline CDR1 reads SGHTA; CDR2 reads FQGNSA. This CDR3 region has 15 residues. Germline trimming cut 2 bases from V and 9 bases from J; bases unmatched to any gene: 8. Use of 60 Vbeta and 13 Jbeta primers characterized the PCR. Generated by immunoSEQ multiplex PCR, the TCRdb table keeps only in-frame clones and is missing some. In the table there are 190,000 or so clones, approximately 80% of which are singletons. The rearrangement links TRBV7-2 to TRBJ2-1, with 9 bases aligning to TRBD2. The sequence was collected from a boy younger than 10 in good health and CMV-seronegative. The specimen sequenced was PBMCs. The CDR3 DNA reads TGTGCCAGCAGCTTAACTAGGGAGCGGGGGGCTGAGCAGTTCTTC. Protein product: CASSLTRERGAEQFF.